This is a list of T cell receptor beta chains from one sample in a study of Graves' ophthalmopathy and Graves' hyperthyroidism. TCRdb used MiXCR to reprocess the multiplex PCR reads, holding one entry per CDR3 protein. In the table there are approximately 380,000 distinct CDR3 sequences, around 20% of which are singletons. Sequenced material: peripheral blood. The origin of the receptors is a woman younger than 35 with stable Graves' hyperthyroidism. Both conserved end residues are part of each CDR3. Each record gives: D gene, V gene, J gene, clone size, CDR3 DNA, CDR3 protein. The D gene is left open where the match is weak. The size entry is marked missing in some rows and otherwise reads once, few, many or a size class.

-	TRBV7-9	TRBJ2-2	-	TGTGCCAGCAGCTTAGATCGGGACTTACACGGGGAGCTGTTTTTT	CASSLDRDLHGELFF
-	TRBV18	TRBJ1-2	many	TGTGCCAGTTCCCCTTCCGCCTTGGGGGCCTATGGCTACACCTTC	CASSPSALGAYGYTF
-	TRBV6-1	TRBJ1-2	many	TGTGCCAGCAGCCGATCCCGGGCTGGAAACTATGGCTACACCTTC	CASSRSRAGNYGYTF
-	TRBV19	TRBJ1-2	few	TGTGCCAGTAGTATGACAGAGTATGGCTACACCTTC	CASSMTEYGYTF
-	TRBV2	TRBJ2-7	-	TGTGCCAGCAGGAGGGGACGGCCATTTCTCGACGAGCAGTACTTC	CASRRGRPFLDEQYF
TRBD1	TRBV20-1	TRBJ1-1	-	TGCAGTGCTAGAGATTGGCGTCGGGACAGGGCGAACACTGAAGCTTTCTTT	CSARDWRRDRANTEAFF
TRBD2	TRBV6-5	TRBJ2-7	-	TGTGCCAGCAGTTTAGGTAGCGGGAGTAATGAGCAGTACTTC	CASSLGSGSNEQYF
-	TRBV20-1	TRBJ1-5	many	TGCAGTGCTAGAGATGACACCTCCCGGGGTCAGCCCCAGCATTTT	CSARDDTSRGQPQHF
-	TRBV5-1	TRBJ2-1	-	TGCGCCAGCAGCTTGGCGCTAGACAATGAGCAGTTCTTC	CASSLALDNEQFF
-	TRBV20-1	TRBJ1-1	-	TGCAGTGCTAGAGATCGCTCCAGGGGCACTGAAGCTTTCTTT	CSARDRSRGTEAFF
TRBD1	TRBV12-3/TRBV12-4	TRBJ1-5	many	TGTGCCAGCAGTTTCCCCGGGACAGGGGGGTATCAGCCCCAGCATTTT	CASSFPGTGGYQPQHF
TRBD1	TRBV28	TRBJ2-7	many	TGTGCCAGCAGTTTATGGGGGACAGGGGACTACGAGCAGTACTTC	CASSLWGTGDYEQYF
-	TRBV15	TRBJ1-2	many	TGTGCCACCAGCAGGGTTGGAGGGGCGGCTGAAGGCTACACCTTC	CATSRVGGAAEGYTF
-	TRBV20-1	TRBJ2-2	many	TGCAGTGCACCGTCCCAGAGCGGGTGGGGCGGGGAGCTGTTTTTT	CSAPSQSGWGGELFF
-	TRBV27	TRBJ1-2	many	TGTGCCAGCAGTTTAAAGAAAGGGATATACGGCTACACCTTC	CASSLKKGIYGYTF
-	TRBV28	TRBJ2-3	many	TGTGCCAGCACCCGGTCGAAAGGGGCCACTAGCACAGATACGCAGTATTTT	CASTRSKGATSTDTQYF
TRBD1	TRBV6-5	TRBJ2-5	many	TGTGCCAGCAGTCAGGAAACCGGGACAGGGGACACCCAGTACTTC	CASSQETGTGDTQYF
-	TRBV6-5	TRBJ2-2	many	TGTGCCAGCAGCAGACTGGACACCGGGGAGCTGTTTTTT	CASSRLDTGELFF
-	TRBV12-3/TRBV12-4	TRBJ2-7	many	TGTGCCAGCAGTTTAGGTACAGGGAAGGACGAGCAGTACTTC	CASSLGTGKDEQYF
-	TRBV11-2	TRBJ2-5	many	TGTGCCAGCAGCTTAGATGCGGCACAAGAGACCCAGTACTTC	CASSLDAAQETQYF
-	TRBV24-1	TRBJ1-1	many	TGTGCCACCAGTGGTGGGGGGCGCACTGAAGCTTTCTTT	CATSGGGRTEAFF
-	TRBV30	TRBJ2-1	-	TGTGCCTCAAGACTGGATGCCTACAATGAGCAGTTCTTC	CASRLDAYNEQFF
-	TRBV4-1	TRBJ2-7	-	TGCGCCAGCAGCCAAGGGGGTTATGACGAGCAGTACTTC	CASSQGGYDEQYF
-	TRBV10-1	TRBJ2-2	many	TGCGCCAGCAGTCCCGGGGTAGCGGAGAACACCGGGGAGCTGTTTTTT	CASSPGVAENTGELFF
-	TRBV9	TRBJ1-1	-	TGTGCCAGCCGCCGGGAGGAAGACACTGAAGCTTTCTTT	CASRREEDTEAFF
-	TRBV20-1	TRBJ2-7	-	TGCAGTGCCCCGGGCCCCGAGAACGAGCAGTACTTC	CSAPGPENEQYF
-	TRBV11-2	TRBJ1-3	few	TGTGCCAGCAGCCCAGGTTGGATTTCTGGAAACACCATATATTTT	CASSPGWISGNTIYF
-	TRBV10-3	TRBJ1-1	many	TGTGCCATCAGAACCGGGACCAACAGCGATACTGAAGCTTTCTTT	CAIRTGTNSDTEAFF
-	TRBV5-1	TRBJ1-6	many	TGCGCCAGCAGCTTCGCGGGTGATAATTCACCCCTCCACTTT	CASSFAGDNSPLHF
-	TRBV3-1	TRBJ2-5	many	TGTGCCAGCAGCCAAGACCCCGGAGAGACCCAGTACTTC	CASSQDPGETQYF
TRBD2	TRBV11-1	TRBJ2-7	-	TGTGCCAGCAGCTTAGTTAGGCGGGAGGGTCTTGGAGCCTACGAGCAGTACTTC	CASSLVRREGLGAYEQYF
-	TRBV7-9	TRBJ2-4	few	TGTGCCAGCAGCTTAGAGGCGGTCGGGAACATTAAGTACTTC	CASSLEAVGNIKYF
-	TRBV6-2/TRBV6-3	TRBJ1-1	-	TGTGCCAGCAGGATATCAGGGGTCGAGGCCACTGATGCTTTCTTT	CASRISGVEATDAFF